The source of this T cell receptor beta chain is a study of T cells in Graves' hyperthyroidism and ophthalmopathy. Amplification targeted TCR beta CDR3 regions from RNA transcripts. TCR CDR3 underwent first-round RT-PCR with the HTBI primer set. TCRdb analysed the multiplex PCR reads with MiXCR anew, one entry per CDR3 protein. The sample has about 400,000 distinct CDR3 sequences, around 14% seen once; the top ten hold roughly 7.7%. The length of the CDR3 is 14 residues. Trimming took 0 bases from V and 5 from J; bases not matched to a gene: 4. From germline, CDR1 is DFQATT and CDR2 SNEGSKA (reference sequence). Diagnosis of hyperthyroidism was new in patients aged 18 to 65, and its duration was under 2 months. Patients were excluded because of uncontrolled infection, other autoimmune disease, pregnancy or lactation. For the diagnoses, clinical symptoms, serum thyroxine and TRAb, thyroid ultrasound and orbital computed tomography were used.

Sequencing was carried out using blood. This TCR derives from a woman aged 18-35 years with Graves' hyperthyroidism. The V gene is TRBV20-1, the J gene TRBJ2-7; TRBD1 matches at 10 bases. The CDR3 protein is CSAREGQGRHEQYF. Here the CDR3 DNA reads TGCAGTGCTAGAGAGGGACAGGGGCGGCACGAGCAGTACTTC.